Presented here are 18 T cell receptor beta chains from one specimen sequenced in a study of technical replicates of blood from four donors. Assay used: immunoSEQ multiplex PCR; TCRdb lists only in-frame clones, some missing. The sample includes about 84,000 clones, around 97% of them seen just once. The sample was T cells isolated from PBMCs. The source is a human donor in good health.

This chain connects TRBV4-2 to TRBJ2-1, with TRBD2 matching 12 bases. This CDR3 is built from 19 residues. V lost 3 bases and J lost 0; bases outside the gene matches: 9. In germline, CDR1 is LGHNA, CDR2 YNFKEQ. CDR3 nucleotides: TGTGCCAGCAGCCATAAACTAGCGGGAGGATCGAGCTCCTACAATGAGCAGTTCTTC. Translation gives CASSHKLAGGSSSYNEQFF.

The chain employs TRBV7-2 and TRBJ1-5; 9 nucleotides agree with TRBD1. V was pared by 5 bases and J by 3 bases, with 2 bases of the junction left unmatched. The CDR3 is made up of 14 amino acids. Germline V gene data show CDR1 as SGHTA and CDR2 as FQGNSA. The CDR3 coding sequence is TGTGCCAGCAGCGGGGACAGGGCCAATCAGCCCCAGCATTTT. Its translation: CASSGDRANQPQHF.

The chain is built from TRBV10-3 and TRBJ1-1, with TRBD1 matching 10 bases. The CDR3 is made up of 15 amino acids. V dropped 6 bases and J dropped 5; count of bases not matched to a gene: 9. The germline gives CDR1 ENHRY, CDR2 SYGVKD. The chain's CDR3 is CAIRPGQGGGTEAFF. CDR3 DNA: TGTGCCATCAGGCCAGGACAGGGGGGTGGGACTGAAGCTTTCTTT.

The chain uses TRBV6-4 and TRBJ1-1; 7 nucleotides align to TRBD1. The CDR3 is 13 amino acids. V trimming: 3 bases; J trimming: 5 bases; junction bases outside the gene matches: 3. The V gene's germline CDR1 is MRHNA and CDR2 SNTAGT. The CDR3 loop is CASSDAGGTEAFF. In DNA form, the CDR3 reads TGTGCCAGCAGTGATGCAGGGGGGACTGAAGCTTTCTTT.

The chain uses TRBV4-1 and TRBJ2-1, with TRBD2 matching over 13 bases. This CDR3 is built from 18 residues. Germline lookup yields CDR1 MGHRA and CDR2 YSYEKL. Trimming at V came to 3 bases and at J to 0 bases, leaving 5 bases not matched to a gene. CDR3 sequence: CASSHGLAGASSYNEQFF. The CDR3 DNA reads as TGCGCCAGCAGCCACGGACTAGCGGGGGCTAGCTCCTACAATGAGCAGTTCTTC.

V gene TRBV6-1 combines with J gene TRBJ2-2; D may be TRBD2 (6 bases). The V gene's germline CDR1 is MNHNS and CDR2 SASEGT. The CDR3 contains 13 residues. V was pared by 8 bases and J by 6 bases, with 13 bases between. The chain's CDR3 is CASVNLAPGELFF. The CDR3 nucleotides read TGTGCCAGCGTTAACCTAGCGCCCGGGGAGCTGTTTTTT.

This chain uses TRBV10-1 with TRBJ1-5; D is perhaps TRBD1 (5 bases). In germline, CDR1 is WNHNN, CDR2 SYGVQD (reference sequence). The germline V and J ends were trimmed by 0 bases and 4 bases, with 7 bases remaining between them. The CDR3 runs to 14 residues. Here the CDR3 DNA reads TGCGCCAGCAGTGAGTCCAGACAGAATCAGCCCCAGCATTTT. Amino acids: CASSESRQNQPQHF.

V usage is TRBV25-1 and J usage is TRBJ2-7; TRBD2 matches at 7 bases. This CDR3 is 16 amino acids long. Looked up from germline, CDR1 is MGHDK and CDR2 is SYGVNS. The J segment lost 5 bases and the V segment lost 4 bases, leaving 14 bases of the junction unmatched. The CDR3, as DNA: TGTGCCAGCAGTGCGACGACTAGCTGGCACGCGAACGAGCAGTACTTC. Translated, it gives CASSATTSWHANEQYF.

This clone was seen just once. This chain links TRBV4-1 with TRBJ2-7; 7 bases line up with TRBD1. The CDR3 is made up of 16 amino acids. V lost 4 bases, J lost 4 bases, and 13 bases stayed unmatched. CDR1 is MGHRA, CDR2 YSYEKL, per germline. The CDR3, as DNA: TGCGCCAGCAGCCCTCCCGACAGGGCACGCTATTACGAGCAGTACTTC. Translated: CASSPPDRARYYEQYF.

The J gene is TRBJ2-7, the V gene TRBV28, with a tentative D call TRBD2 (6 bases). CDR3 size: 12 residues. The germline V gene encodes CDR1 MDHEN and CDR2 SYDVKM. The ends were cut back, 8 bases at V and 6 bases at J, with 14 bases in the middle. This chain's CDR3 is CASGGDLREQYF. In DNA, the CDR3 is TGTGCCAGCGGAGGGGATCTACGCGAGCAGTACTTC.

As to this clone: In the same sample, other DNA sequences code for this CDR3. The rearrangement uses TRBV6-6 and TRBJ1-3, with 7 positions matching TRBD1. Germline-derived CDR1 and CDR2 are MNHNY and SVGAGI (reference sequence). The trim removed 5 bases at V and 0 bases at J, leaving 4 bases unmatched. The CDR3 is made up of 15 amino acids. The CDR3 protein is CASSPGQVSGNTIYF. In DNA form, the CDR3 reads TGTGCCAGCAGTCCCGGACAGGTCTCTGGAAACACCATATATTTT.

The rearrangement joins TRBV6-1 to TRBJ2-3, with a weak D call TRBD1 (5 bases). Trimming removed 7 bases at V and 3 bases at J, with 11 bases between. This CDR3 spans 13 amino acids. The germline V gene has CDR1 MNHNS and CDR2 SASEGT. The CDR3 is CASTGSSTDTQYF. The CDR3 coding sequence is TGTGCCAGCACAGGGTCGTCGACAGATACGCAGTATTTT.

The rearrangement uses TRBV11-3 and TRBJ2-5, with D perhaps TRBD1 (5 bases). CDR1 and CDR2 from the germline V gene are SGHNT and YENEEA. V was pared by 8 bases and J by 1 base, with 8 bases between. CDR3 length equals 12 residues. The CDR3 region is CASQGLQETQYF. DNA for the CDR3: TGTGCCAGCCAGGGCCTCCAAGAGACCCAGTACTTC.

To note about this clone: One end of the junction is discordant with germline, which a read error may explain. The CDR3 loop reads CASSPRPRAKGYTF. DNA of the CDR3: TGTGCTAGCAGCCCCCGCCCGAGGGCGAAGGGCTACACCTTC. The V gene is TRBV7-7, the J gene TRBJ1-2; D is ambiguous. Germline values: CDR1 SSHAT, CDR2 FNYEAQ (reference sequence). CDR3 length: 14 residues. Supplemented by reference TRBV7-7 and TRBJ1-2, the full variable domain reads GAGVSQSPRYKVTKRGQDVTLRCDPISSHATLYWYQQALGQGPEFLTYFNYEAQPDKSGLPSDRFSAERPEGSISTLTIQRTEQRDSAMYRCASSPRPRAKGYTFGSGTRLTVV.

This chain links TRBV10-2 with TRBJ1-5; 7 positions agree with TRBD1. V gave up 7 bases and J gave up 5 bases; unmatched junction bases: 8. Germline V gene data show CDR1 as WSHSY and CDR2 as SAAADI. This CDR3 contains 14 residues. The CDR3 sequence: CASNYAGGDQPQHF. The CDR3 nucleotides are TGCGCCAGCAATTATGCAGGGGGTGATCAGCCCCAGCATTTT.

This chain joins TRBV21-1 and TRBJ2-3; no DNA check was done on the table's D call, TRBD1. TRBV21-1 is a documented pseudogene. The CDR3 sequence is 15 residues long. Here the CDR3 DNA reads TGTGCCAGCAGCAAAGGGCAGGGAATAAAAGATACGCAGTATTTT. This codes for CASSKGQGIKDTQYF.

This clone showed up just a few times. V is TRBV27 and J is TRBJ1-1, with 7 bases aligning to TRBD1. Losses at the gene ends were 5 bases for V and 8 bases for J; bases not matched to a gene: 5. This CDR3 contains 12 residues. Germline V CDR1 and CDR2: MNHEY, SMNVEV (reference sequence). CDR3 in amino acids: CASSQQGTEAFF. CDR3 in DNA: TGTGCCAGCAGTCAACAGGGGACCGAAGCTTTCTTT.

J is TRBJ2-7 and V is TRBV6-5; 10 nucleotides agree with TRBD2. The V segment lost 4 bases and the J segment 5 bases; nucleotides outside the gene matches: 5. The CDR3 is 14 residues long. Per germline, CDR1 MNHEY and CDR2 SVGAGI. The CDR3 coding sequence is TGTGCCAGCAGTTTCACCGGGACTAGCGACGAGCAGTACTTC. Translating gives CASSFTGTSDEQYF.